This entry features one T cell receptor beta chain sequence. The antigen remains unidentified. CDR1 and CDR2 (germline): SGDLS, YYNGEE. This CDR3 contains 17 residues. Trimming removed 4 bases from V and 3 bases from J, with 19 bases in between. This sample is drawn from a study of T cell responses to AZD1222 COVID-19 vaccine. Study-wide results and caveats: Variant regions that are unmutated are reportedly the target of nearly half of spike-specific TCRs. Only five or six AZD1222 recipients were seropositive at baseline. Donors were chiefly white British, with a greater number of females, and clonal diversity was perhaps underestimated. Vaccine-associated CD4 TCRs ranged over spike, dominating at 160-218 and 743-854.

The table came from immunoSEQ multiplex PCR; TCRdb's copy has only in-frame clones and leaves some out. The table includes over 200,000 clones, approximately 94% detected once. The chain employs TRBV9 and TRBJ2-2; possible D gene TRBD2, 6 bases. This sequence was found in an adult who received the MenACWY meningococcal vaccine as a control. The sequencing used peripheral blood, collected 28 days after the second dose of the MenACWY control vaccine. The CDR3 coding sequence is TGTGCCAGCAGCTCTAACCCCCGACTAGGGGACACCGGGGAGCTGTTTTTT. Translating gives CASSSNPRLGDTGELFF. Together with reference TRBV9 and TRBJ2-2, the CDR3 gives the full variable domain: DSGVTQTPKHLITATGQRVTLRCSPRSGDLSVYWYQQSLDQGLQFLIQYYNGEERAKGNILERFSAQQFPDLHSELNLSSLELGDSALYFCASSSNPRLGDTGELFFGEGSRLTVL.